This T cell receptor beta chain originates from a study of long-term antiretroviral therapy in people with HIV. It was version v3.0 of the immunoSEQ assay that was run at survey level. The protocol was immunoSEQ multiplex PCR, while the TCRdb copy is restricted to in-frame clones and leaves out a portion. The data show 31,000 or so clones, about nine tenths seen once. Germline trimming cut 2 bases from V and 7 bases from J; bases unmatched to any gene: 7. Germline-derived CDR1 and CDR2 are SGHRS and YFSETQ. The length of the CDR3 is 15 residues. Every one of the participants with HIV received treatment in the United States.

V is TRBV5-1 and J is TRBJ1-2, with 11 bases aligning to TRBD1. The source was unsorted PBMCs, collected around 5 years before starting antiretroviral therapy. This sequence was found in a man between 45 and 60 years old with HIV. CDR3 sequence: CASSFGQGALVGYTF. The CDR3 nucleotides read TGCGCCAGCAGCTTCGGACAGGGGGCTCTGGTTGGCTACACCTTC.